These 18 T cell receptor beta chains were sequenced from one sample in a study of cytomegalovirus exposure and HLA in healthy donors. This PCR relied on a set of 60 Vbeta primers and 13 Jbeta primers. Repertoires were generated with immunoSEQ multiplex PCR, while TCRdb's copy carries only in-frame clones and drops some. This table has about 120,000 clones, 81% appearing once. Sequenced: PBMCs. Receptor source: a woman aged 25 to 39 in good health and CMV-seronegative.

This rearrangement joins TRBV6-1 to TRBJ2-5; 8 bases agree with TRBD1. Trimming removed 9 bases from V and 3 bases from J; junction bases left unmatched: 12. The CDR3 totals 15 residues. Germline CDR1 MNHNS, CDR2 SASEGT. The CDR3 loop is CASNLGTGLEETQYF. DNA of the CDR3: TGTGCCAGTAACCTCGGGACAGGTCTGGAAGAGACCCAGTACTTC.

The J gene is TRBJ1-2, the V gene TRBV28, with 8 bases fitting TRBD1. V lost 4 bases to trimming and J lost 3 bases; unmatched junction nucleotides: 19. The CDR3 extends over 19 amino acids. Germline V gene data show CDR1 as MDHEN and CDR2 as SYDVKM. CDR3 region: CASSSPDMQDMTGDYGYTF. CDR3 DNA: TGTGCCAGCAGTTCCCCCGATATGCAAGATATGACAGGGGACTATGGCTACACCTTC.

The rearrangement links TRBV5-5 to TRBJ2-1; D perhaps matches TRBD2 (5 bases). The CDR3 has 17 residues. V was pared by 4 bases and J by 0 bases, with 17 bases between. CDR1 is SGHKS, CDR2 YYEKEE, per germline (reference sequence). The CDR3, as DNA: TGTGCCAGCAGCCCAGGAGTCCGGGATAGCTCCTACAATGAGCAGTTCTTC. Its protein product is CASSPGVRDSSYNEQFF.

The chain links TRBV28 to TRBJ2-3; no clear D gene. From germline, CDR1 is MDHEN and CDR2 SYDVKM. The CDR3 extends over 12 amino acids. V shed 1 base and J shed 3 bases, with 2 bases lying between them. The CDR3 bases are TGTGCCAGCAGTTTATCGACAGATACGCAGTATTTT. It encodes CASSLSTDTQYF.

CDR3 protein: CASRWSAGGSGELFF. The CDR3 DNA follows: TGTGCCAGCCGTTGGTCAGCGGGAGGGTCCGGGGAGCTGTTTTTT. The rearrangement joins TRBV2 to TRBJ2-2, with 10 nucleotides matching TRBD2. V shed 8 bases, J shed 6 bases, and the junction held 9 bases outside the gene matches. CDR1 is SNHLY and CDR2 is FYNNEI in the germline V gene. This CDR3 contains 15 residues.

The CDR3 nucleotides read TGTGCCACAAGCCCGGAGACAGTAGGTACCGGGGAGCTGTTTTTT. Translation: CATSPETVGTGELFF. The chain uses TRBV19 and TRBJ2-2; D is possibly TRBD1 (5 bases). Germline CDR1 and CDR2: LNHDA and SQIVND (reference sequence). The CDR3 runs to 15 residues. V lost 10 bases to trimming and J lost 5 bases, with 20 bases between them.

The V call is TRBV7-9, the J call TRBJ2-1; TRBD2 might be the D (6 bases). Germline V gene lookup returns CDR1 SEHNR and CDR2 FQNEAQ (reference sequence). V lost 3 bases to trimming and J lost 9 bases, with 18 bases between them. The CDR3 loop spans 15 amino acids. The CDR3 is CASSFSRGSGGEQFF. CDR3 DNA sequence: TGTGCCAGCAGCTTCTCCCGGGGGAGTGGCGGTGAGCAGTTCTTC.

The chain combines TRBV28 with TRBJ1-2; 7 bases line up with TRBD1. V was pared by 4 bases and J by 5 bases, with 13 bases of the junction left unmatched. CDR1 MDHEN and CDR2 SYDVKM come from the germline V gene. CDR3 size: 16 residues. CDR3 protein: CASSSHTGQPLYGYTF. CDR3 bases: TGTGCCAGCAGTTCCCACACGGGACAGCCTTTATATGGCTACACCTTC.

The rearrangement joins TRBV6-1 to TRBJ1-2; TRBD1 is a possible D gene (5 bases). Germline V gene sequence: CDR1 MNHNS, CDR2 SASEGT. The V and J ends lost 1 base and 8 bases respectively, with 14 bases between them. CDR3 length equals 14 residues. The CDR3 spells CASSEGDFSRGYTF. CDR3 DNA: TGTGCCAGCAGTGAAGGGGACTTTAGTAGGGGCTACACCTTC.

The chain employs TRBV5-4 and TRBJ2-2, with 8 nucleotides matching TRBD1. CDR1 SGHNT and CDR2 YYREEE come from the germline V gene (reference sequence). The CDR3 contains 16 residues. Trimming removed 4 bases from V and 4 bases from J; junction bases left unmatched: 9. CDR3 in amino acids: CASSVGGRGLTGELFF. DNA of the CDR3: TGTGCCAGCAGCGTTGGGGGCAGGGGGCTCACCGGGGAGCTGTTTTTT.

The chain is built from TRBV7-9 and TRBJ1-1; D gene uncertain. The CDR3 contains 11 residues. V lost 1 base and J lost 13, with 10 bases in between. The germline V gene has CDR1 SEHNR and CDR2 FQNEAQ (reference sequence). The CDR3 DNA is TGTGCCAGCAGCTTAGGCGGCAGACTTTTCTTT. It is translated as CASSLGGRLFF.

J is TRBJ1-1 and V is TRBV2; the D is unclear. Per the germline V gene, CDR1 is SNHLY and CDR2 is FYNNEI. This CDR3 spans 12 amino acids. Trimming removed 4 bases at V and 5 bases at J, with 8 bases between. The CDR3 reads CASSVWQTEAFF. The DNA for the CDR3 is TGTGCCAGCAGTGTATGGCAGACTGAAGCTTTCTTT. The full variable domain, in which reference TRBV2 and TRBJ1-1 provide the parts outside the CDR3, is EPEVTQTPSHQVTQMGQEVILRCVPISNHLYFYWYRQILGQKVEFLVSFYNNEISEKSEIFDDQFSVERPDGSNFTLKIRSTKLEDSAMYFCASSVWQTEAFFGQGTRLTVV.

The rearrangement links TRBV7-9 to TRBJ2-1; TRBD1 aligns across 7 bases. The CDR3 covers 12 residues. V was pared by 5 bases and J by 8 bases, with 3 bases of the junction left unmatched. CDR1 is SEHNR and CDR2 is FQNEAQ in the germline V gene (reference sequence). This chain's CDR3 is CASSPQGDEQFF. CDR3 in DNA: TGTGCCAGCAGCCCTCAGGGGGATGAGCAGTTCTTC.

The rearrangement joins TRBV27 to TRBJ2-7; TRBD2 matches at 13 bases. Germline V lookup: CDR1 MNHEY, CDR2 SMNVEV (reference sequence). The CDR3 is 15 residues long. V shed 8 bases, J shed 6 bases, and the junction held 10 bases outside the gene matches. CDR3 loop: CASGLGTSGIVEQYF. In DNA, the CDR3 is TGTGCCAGCGGATTAGGGACTAGCGGGATTGTCGAGCAGTACTTC.

This clone was picked up one time. The rearrangement links TRBV5-4 to TRBJ2-7, with 10 nucleotides matching TRBD1. Germline CDR1 reads SGHNT; CDR2 reads YYREEE (reference sequence). This CDR3 contains 15 residues. The ends lost 3 bases at V and 4 bases at J; junction bases unmatched: 7. CDR3 DNA: TGTGCCAGCAGCTCATCCGGGACAGGGGCATACGAGCAGTACTTC. It is translated as CASSSSGTGAYEQYF.

This clone came up a few times. This rearrangement joins TRBV11-1 to TRBJ2-1; TRBD2 aligns across 11 bases. V gave up 5 bases and J gave up 9 bases; unmatched junction bases: 9. The CDR3 runs to 15 residues. Germline CDR1 and CDR2: SGHAT and FQDESV (reference sequence). CDR3 in amino acids: CASSPWIAGGGEQFF. CDR3 bases: TGTGCCAGCAGCCCCTGGATAGCGGGAGGGGGTGAGCAGTTCTTC. The entire variable domain, with the rest obtained from reference TRBV11-1 and TRBJ2-1, is as follows: EAEVAQSPRYKITEKSQAVAFWCDPISGHATLYWYRQILGQGPELLVQFQDESVVDDSQLPKDRFSAERLKGVDSTLKIQPAELGDSAMYLCASSPWIAGGGEQFFGPGTRLTVL.

V and J are TRBV19 and TRBJ1-2; TRBD1 matches at 8 bases. Germline loops: CDR1 LNHDA, CDR2 SQIVND (reference sequence). The CDR3 spans 16 residues. Germline trimming cut 2 bases from V and 2 bases from J; bases unmatched to any gene: 7. CDR3 residues: CASSIQGATGNYGYTF. CDR3 in DNA: TGTGCCAGTAGTATACAGGGGGCTACGGGAAACTATGGCTACACCTTC. The full variable domain, its missing parts supplied by reference TRBV19 and TRBJ1-2, is DGGITQSPKYLFRKEGQNVTLSCEQNLNHDAMYWYRQDPGQGLRLIYYSQIVNDFQKGDIAEGYSVSREKKESFPLTVTSAQKNPTAFYLCASSIQGATGNYGYTFGSGTRLTVV.

This chain uses TRBV19 with TRBJ2-1; 15 nucleotides align to TRBD2. V lost 5 bases to trimming and J lost 4 bases; unmatched junction nucleotides: 6. The germline CDR1 and CDR2 sequences are LNHDA and SQIVND (reference sequence). The CDR3 extends over 17 amino acids. The CDR3 region has the DNA TGTGCCAGTAGTCCTCTGGGGACTAGCGGGGGGTACAATGAGCAGTTCTTC. Translated: CASSPLGTSGGYNEQFF.